The subject of this entry is one TCR beta chain. What this receptor recognizes is not known. Nothing much larger sits one base from this clone, and base qualities are not available. These data are taken from a study of Tregs in tolerant kidney transplant recipients (dated by TCRdb to about 2019). At the level of the whole study: The study applied TCRbeta sequencing to find donor-specific regulatory T cells before combined kidney and bone marrow transplantation and then followed those same cells after transplant. The investigation overall reported the following: Expanding Tregs with activated donor B cells appeared to identify the most biologically relevant and donor-specific TCRbeta repertoire. The study was constrained by small patient numbers, and validation of the findings is required in larger populations and under other immunosuppression protocols. Donor-specific Treg expansion was found to exceed global Treg expansion in tolerant patients, suggesting antigen-driven rather than nonspecific expansion. For some patients, the PCR primers changed as time went on, which meant samples from those patients could not be compared with one another at the nucleotide level. Biological reproducibility was not directly assessed, although technical replication error appeared to be minimal.

For TCRbeta CDR3 sequencing, genomic DNA from the sorted cells was extracted using the QIAGEN DNeasy Blood and Tissue Kit. Through immunoSEQ, high-throughput TCRbeta CDR3 sequencing was done commercially, including PCR amplification with internal controls and bias correction. For the original study's pipeline: A unique productive TCRbeta sequence was defined by the CDR3 nucleotide sequence when primers matched, and otherwise by the CDR3 amino acid sequence together with the Vbeta and Jbeta genes. To correct for sorting error, sequences found in more than one sorted population at a frequency ratio of 2:1 or less were discarded, and the remaining shared sequences were assigned to the population with the higher frequency. Donor-reactive sequences were defined as at least 5-fold expanded in CFSE-low cells versus unstimulated cells, with frequency of at least 0.01% in CFSE-low cells. Jensen-Shannon divergence, calculated on the top 100 TCRbeta sequences ranked by frequency, was used to quantify repertoire divergence. For any sample with multiple sequencing runs, sorting error was corrected in each run separately before the runs were pooled. Held by TCRdb, this immuneACCESS table contains in-frame sequences only and omits some clones. Under half of the omission traces to an unresolved V gene where checked; the cause of the rest is unknown. V and J calls and clone size are those listed in that table; D and trimming were worked out from the DNA. This sample is represented by 65,000 or so clones; approximately 89% of them were singletons. Under 4.5% of the sample lies in the top ten.

Read against the paper, the sample's time point label means: 6 months after combined kidney and bone marrow transplant. The transplants used related donors with nonmyeloablative bone marrow transplantation, and mixed chimerism in the human trials was transient. Thawed PBMCs were FACS-sorted into unstimulated Tregs (CD4+CD25+CD127-), CD4+ non-Tregs (CD4+CD25-), CD4 cells and CD8 cells. 4 combined kidney and bone marrow transplant recipients from the ITN036ST trial were included as patients, and samples were available only from these trial subjects. Healthy control blood was processed by Ficoll density gradient to PBMCs and cryopreserved; patient PBMCs were collected before and after transplant. The germline V gene gives CDR1 as SNHLY and CDR2 as FYNNEI. The V end gives up 6 bases and the J end 5 bases, leaving 10 bases in the junction not matched to a gene. From its cysteine to its phenylalanine, the CDR3 spans 15 amino acids. Left in the record is the CDR3 DNA by itself, 45 bases read in frame from the first base.

The sample here was CD4+ T cells from blood (PBMCs), taken 6 months after the transplant. The V gene is TRBV2 and the J gene is TRBJ1-1; 9 bases in the junction line up with TRBD1. The sequence derives from a human patient who received a combined kidney and bone marrow transplant. Following transplantation, T cells from the graft donor may be among those present. The DNA is TGTGCCAGCAGGGCCGGGACAGGGAGAGAGACTGAAGCTTTCTTT. It specifies CASRAGTGRETEAFF.